The entry below describes one TCR beta chain. This specimen belongs to a study of cytomegalovirus exposure and HLA in healthy donors. Clones were sequenced by immunoSEQ multiplex PCR, and TCRdb holds only the in-frame ones, with some missing. The sample records approximately 170,000 clones, 85% being singletons. The CDR3 is 15 amino acids. After removal of 2 bases from V and 3 bases from J, the junction contained 7 bases not matched to a gene. Germline loops: CDR1 MNHNY, CDR2 SVGAGI (reference sequence). The donors were part of the roughly 130-subject validation cohort, which stood apart from the roughly 680-subject first cohort.

The receptor was derived from a man younger than 35 in good health and CMV-seropositive. Sequencing was carried out using PBMCs. The chain combines TRBV6-6 with TRBJ2-7; 7 bases fit TRBD1. CDR3 residues: CASSYLGTASYEQYF. Written as DNA, the CDR3 is TGTGCCAGCAGTTACCTTGGGACAGCTAGCTACGAGCAGTACTTC.